This is a list of T cell receptor beta chains from one sample in a study of blood T cell repertoires in COVID-19. Profiling relied on immunoSEQ multiplex PCR, and the TCRdb table lists in-frame clones only, not all of them. The table records 100,000 or so clones, 75% to 90% of them present only once. The sample taken for sequencing was peripheral blood. These receptors originate from a human donor with acute or convalescent COVID-19. The donor label of this sample is uncertain. Both conserved end residues are part of each CDR3. Fields, in order: V gene, clone size, J gene, D gene, CDR3 DNA, CDR3 protein. D genes are given only for firm matches. Clone size is not always given. Where it is, it says once, few, many or a class for expanded clones.

V: TRBV18; size: NA; J: TRBJ1-4; D: NA; DNA: TGTGCCAGCTCAAACAGGGTAATGGGACCGAATGAAAAACTGTTTTTT; CDR3: CASSNRVMGPNEKLFF
V: TRBV19; size: NA; J: TRBJ2-7; D: NA; DNA: TGTGCCAGTAGTGGGGACACCGGGATCTACGAGCAGTACTTC; CDR3: CASSGDTGIYEQYF
V: TRBV28; size: NA; J: TRBJ1-4; D: NA; DNA: TGTGCCAGCAGGCGGCAGCCCAATGAAAAACTGTTTTTT; CDR3: CASRRQPNEKLFF
V: TRBV6-1; size: NA; J: TRBJ2-7; D: NA; DNA: TGTGCCAGCAGTGAAAACGTACAGCCGAGCTCCTACGAGCAGTACTTC; CDR3: CASSENVQPSSYEQYF
V: TRBV4-3; size: NA; J: TRBJ2-5; D: TRBD2; DNA: TGCGCCAGCAGCCAGAGGAGCGGGGGGGCAAGGGAGACCCAGTACTTC; CDR3: CASSQRSGGARETQYF
V: TRBV13; size: NA; J: TRBJ1-1; D: TRBD1; DNA: TGTGCCAGCAGCTTATGGGAATATGGGGAGGGACAGGGGGCGCGGACTGAAGCTTTCTTT; CDR3: CASSLWEYGEGQGARTEAFF
V: TRBV7-2; size: NA; J: TRBJ2-1; D: NA; DNA: TGTGCCAGCAGCTCCTGGCGGGGTGACAACTCCTACAATGAGCAGTTCTTC; CDR3: CASSSWRGDNSYNEQFF
V: TRBV15; size: NA; J: TRBJ1-2; D: NA; DNA: TGTGCCACCAGCAGAGGAGATACAGGAGACTATGGCTACACCTTC; CDR3: CATSRGDTGDYGYTF
V: TRBV30; size: once; J: TRBJ1-3; D: NA; DNA: TGTGCCTGGAGTGTCCCAGGGCGAAGAAACACCATATATTTT; CDR3: CAWSVPGRRNTIYF
V: TRBV10-3; size: NA; J: TRBJ2-7; D: TRBD2; DNA: TGTGCCATCAGTCCTCCGGGACGGGGGGCCTACGAGCAGTACTTC; CDR3: CAISPPGRGAYEQYF
V: TRBV5-1; size: NA; J: TRBJ2-1; D: NA; DNA: TGCGCCAGCAGCTTTGGGAGCTACAACAATGAGCAGTTCTTC; CDR3: CASSFGSYNNEQFF
V: TRBV18; size: NA; J: TRBJ1-2; D: TRBD1; DNA: TGTGCCAGCTCACGGGAAGGGACAGGGGATGTCCGCTACACCTTC; CDR3: CASSREGTGDVRYTF
V: TRBV29-1; size: NA; J: TRBJ2-7; D: NA; DNA: TGCAGCGCTAAGCACTCATCCTCCTACGAGCAGTACTTC; CDR3: CSAKHSSSYEQYF
V: TRBV7-6; size: NA; J: TRBJ2-1; D: TRBD2; DNA: TGTGCCAGCAGCCGCAGACTAGCGGGGTCCTACAATGAGCAGTTCTTC; CDR3: CASSRRLAGSYNEQFF
V: TRBV7-9; size: NA; J: TRBJ2-5; D: NA; DNA: TGTGCCAGCAGCTTAACCTCTTTACTACTCCAAGAGACCCAGTACTTC; CDR3: CASSLTSLLLQETQYF
V: TRBV5-4; size: once; J: TRBJ2-1; D: NA; DNA: TGTGCCAGCAGCTTGGGACTAGATTACAATGAGCAGTTCTTC; CDR3: CASSLGLDYNEQFF
V: TRBV30; size: NA; J: TRBJ1-3; D: NA; DNA: TGTGCCTGGACCACAGTGGCAGGAAACACCATATATTTT; CDR3: CAWTTVAGNTIYF
V: TRBV2; size: NA; J: TRBJ2-3; D: NA; DNA: TGTGCCAGCAGTGATCGGGAGTTCAGTGATACGCAGTATTTT; CDR3: CASSDREFSDTQYF
V: TRBV9; size: NA; J: TRBJ1-6; D: TRBD1; DNA: TGTGCCAGCAGCCTCGGACAGGACTATTCACCCCTCCACTTT; CDR3: CASSLGQDYSPLHF
V: TRBV15; size: once; J: TRBJ2-7; D: TRBD1; DNA: TGTGCCACCAGCAGGGAAACCGGGACAGGACTTTTAACGCGGGCCGAGCAGTACTTC; CDR3: CATSRETGTGLLTRAEQYF
V: TRBV7-9; size: once; J: TRBJ2-7; D: NA; DNA: TGTGCCAGCAGCTTCACCTACGAGCAGTACTTC; CDR3: CASSFTYEQYF
V: TRBV7-9; size: NA; J: TRBJ1-2; D: NA; DNA: TGTGCCAGCAGCGGCCGGCAGGGGCACTATGGCTACACCTTC; CDR3: CASSGRQGHYGYTF
V: TRBV7-3; size: once; J: TRBJ2-2; D: TRBD2; DNA: TGTGCCAGCAGCCCGGGACTAGCGGGACCAACCGGGGAGCTGTTTTTT; CDR3: CASSPGLAGPTGELFF
V: TRBV28; size: NA; J: TRBJ2-5; D: TRBD1; DNA: TGTGCCAGCAGTTTGTCGGGACAGGGGAAGTTGGACACCCAGTACTTC; CDR3: CASSLSGQGKLDTQYF
V: TRBV5-4; size: NA; J: TRBJ1-2; D: NA; DNA: TGTGCCAGCAGGCGTGGGGGCTTTAGCTATGGCTACACCTTC; CDR3: CASRRGGFSYGYTF
V: TRBV5-1; size: few; J: TRBJ1-4; D: TRBD1; DNA: TGCGCCAGCAGCCCAGGGACAGCTTTGGATGAAAAACTGTTTTTT; CDR3: CASSPGTALDEKLFF
V: TRBV11-1; size: NA; J: TRBJ2-1; D: TRBD1; DNA: TGTGCCAGCAGCCTCGGACAGGGGTTGCACAATGAGCAGTTCTTC; CDR3: CASSLGQGLHNEQFF
V: TRBV6-5; size: NA; J: TRBJ2-4; D: TRBD1; DNA: TGTGCCACCACAAGAAGACAGGGTGGTCACATTCAGTACTTC; CDR3: CATTRRQGGHIQYF
V: TRBV28; size: NA; J: TRBJ2-5; D: NA; DNA: TGTGCCAGCAGTCAACAAGAGACCCAGTACTTC; CDR3: CASSQQETQYF
V: TRBV19; size: few; J: TRBJ2-1; D: TRBD2; DNA: TGTGCCAGTAGCGTTTCTAGCGGCTCCTACAATGAGCAGTTCTTC; CDR3: CASSVSSGSYNEQFF
V: TRBV4-1; size: once; J: TRBJ1-1; D: NA; DNA: TGCGCCAGCAGCCAAGCCTTTTCCGGAGCTTTCTTT; CDR3: CASSQAFSGAFF
V: TRBV14; size: NA; J: TRBJ2-1; D: TRBD2; DNA: TGTGCCAGCAGCCGAAATAGCGGGAGGGCCTACAATGAGCAGTTCTTC; CDR3: CASSRNSGRAYNEQFF
V: TRBV9; size: NA; J: TRBJ2-2; D: TRBD2; DNA: TGTGCCAGCAGCCTTAGCGGGGGGGACACCGGGGAGCTGTTTTTT; CDR3: CASSLSGGDTGELFF
V: TRBV28; size: NA; J: TRBJ2-2; D: TRBD1; DNA: TGTGCCAGCAGTAACGGACAGGGCACCGGGGAGCTGTTTTTT; CDR3: CASSNGQGTGELFF
V: TRBV5-5; size: NA; J: TRBJ1-1; D: NA; DNA: TGTGCCAGCAGCCTCAGGGAGGCGAACACTGAAGCTTTCTTT; CDR3: CASSLREANTEAFF
V: TRBV24-1; size: NA; J: TRBJ2-1; D: NA; DNA: TGTGCCACCAGCTCACAGTGGCTTGGTCTTGGTGAGCAGTTCTTC; CDR3: CATSSQWLGLGEQFF
V: TRBV7-9; size: few; J: TRBJ1-3; D: NA; DNA: TGTGCCAGCAGCTTAGCGGAGGGAAACACCATATATTTT; CDR3: CASSLAEGNTIYF
V: TRBV7-2; size: NA; J: TRBJ2-1; D: NA; DNA: TGTGCCAGCAGCTGGACAGTGTCTGATGAGCAGTTCTTC; CDR3: CASSWTVSDEQFF
V: TRBV30; size: NA; J: TRBJ1-1; D: NA; DNA: TGTGCCTGGAGTGATTTCGGTGTCAGGGGCTACACTGAAGCTTTCTTT; CDR3: CAWSDFGVRGYTEAFF
V: TRBV19; size: NA; J: TRBJ2-1; D: TRBD2; DNA: TGTGCCAGTAGTCCCCGAAGGACTAGCGGGGGTGAGCAGTTCTTC; CDR3: CASSPRRTSGGEQFF